These 9 T cell receptor beta chains were all obtained from the same sample, sequenced in a study of T cell repertoires in cytomegalovirus infection. MiXCR, run by TCRdb on the reads, gives a single entry per CDR3 protein. This sample has about 490,000 distinct CDR3 sequences, with around 27% found just once. Sequenced: PBMCs. These receptors were collected from a human donor in good health (CMV status not recorded). Some clones in this sample may be carry-over from other donors' samples.

The J gene is TRBJ2-2, the V gene TRBV6-2 or TRBV6-3, with 12 bases aligning to TRBD2. Germline V gene sequence: CDR1 MNHEY, CDR2 SVGEGT. CDR3 length equals 19 residues. Germline trimming cut 5 bases from V and 6 bases from J; bases unmatched to any gene: 16. Here the CDR3 DNA reads TGTGCCAGCAGTCCCTTCGGGACTAGCGGGTTAAGATCCCCCGGGGAGCTGTTTTTT. Protein product: CASSPFGTSGLRSPGELFF.

V usage is TRBV25-1 and J usage is TRBJ2-5; 9 bases line up with TRBD1. The CDR3 sequence is 16 residues long. Per germline, CDR1 MGHDK and CDR2 SYGVNS. With V trimmed by 1 base and J by 2 bases, 5 bases remained unmatched. The CDR3 protein is CASSELGDREQETQYF. For the CDR3, the DNA is TGTGCCAGCAGTGAATTAGGGGACAGGGAGCAAGAGACCCAGTACTTC.

V gene TRBV28 combines with J gene TRBJ1-5; 9 nucleotides line up with TRBD1. The J segment lost 16 bases and the V segment lost 5 bases, leaving 15 bases of the junction unmatched. This CDR3 is 14 amino acids long. CDR1 MDHEN and CDR2 SYDVKM come from the germline V gene. CDR3 sequence: CASSRDRVAALKHF. CDR3 bases: TGTGCCAGCAGTAGGGACAGGGTGGCTGCACTTAAACATTTT.

In its sample, this clonotype was seen many times. The chain carries TRBV7-8 and TRBJ2-7, with D possibly TRBD1 on 6 matching bases. Trimming took off 5 bases at V and 4 bases at J, with 12 bases between the two ends. This CDR3 contains 13 residues. Germline V gives CDR1 SGHVS, CDR2 FQNEAQ. CDR3 sequence reads: CASSKGTTYEQYV. The CDR3 coding sequence is TGTGCCAGCAGCAAGGGGACAACATACGAGCAGTACGTC.

Many counts were recorded for this clonotype. The chain has TRBV7-2 and TRBJ1-1; a possible D gene is TRBD1 (5 bases). CDR1 is SGHTA, CDR2 FQGNSA, per germline. This CDR3 has 13 residues. V gave up 4 bases and J gave up 4 bases, with 10 bases separating them. CDR3 in amino acids: CASSYRSSTEAFF. CDR3 DNA sequence: TGTGCCAGCAGCTACAGGTCTTCCACTGAAGCTTTCTTT.

Concerning this clonotype itself: Sequence at one end of the junction differs from germline and may be a read error. J is TRBJ2-1 and V is TRBV6-1, with TRBD2 identical over 10 bases. The germline V gene encodes CDR1 MNHNS and CDR2 SASEGT. CDR3 length equals 10 residues. The CDR3 DNA follows: TGTGCCAGGGAACTAGCGGGACAACATTTC. This gives the protein CARELAGQHF.

In its sample, this clonotype was seen many times. Here the CDR3 reads CASSSRANEQFF. In nucleotides, the CDR3 is TGTGCCAGCAGCTCGAGGGCTAATGAGCAGTTCTTC. The J gene is TRBJ2-1, the V gene TRBV7-8; D is perhaps TRBD2 (5 bases). V was shortened by 4 bases and J by 7 bases, with 8 bases between the two germline ends. The CDR3 consists of 12 residues. CDR1 is SGHVS, CDR2 FQNEAQ, per germline.

This clonotype has only a few counts. The chain employs TRBV6-1 and TRBJ2-2; D remains ambiguous. Germline V gene data show CDR1 as MNHNS and CDR2 as SASEGT. Deletions cut 7 bases from V and 3 bases from J, with 15 bases between. CDR3 size: 15 residues. CDR3 in amino acids: CASKESQLYTGELFF. CDR3 DNA: TGTGCCAGCAAGGAGAGCCAGCTATACACCGGGGAGCTGTTTTTT.

Worth noting for this clonotype: An end of the junction differs from the germline gene, which may be a read error. This chain connects TRBV7-6 to TRBJ1-4, with D uncertain. Germline assignment: CDR1 SGHVS and CDR2 FNYEAQ. The CDR3 consists of 13 residues. The DNA for the CDR3 is TGTGCTAGCAGCTTAGCGACGGGAGAAAAACTGGTTTTT. Encoded protein: CASSLATGEKLVF.